This TCR beta chain was retrieved from a study of T cell responses to AZD1222 COVID-19 vaccine. Study-level findings and limits: Among vaccine-associated CD4 TCRs, coverage spanned spike, with dominance at 160-218 and 743-854. Sampling that yielded the repertoires occurred only after the peak T cell response.

Data came from immunoSEQ multiplex PCR; TCRdb stores just in-frame clones and leaves some out. The data hold roughly 180,000 clones, with over 80% observed a single time. Comment on this clone: Antigen: not known.

Germline V gene sequence: CDR1 MDHEN, CDR2 SYDVKM. Trimming removed 6 bases at V and 5 bases at J, with 13 bases between. The CDR3 spans 13 residues. This chain links TRBV28 with TRBJ1-2; D not resolved. Sequences were derived from peripheral blood, sampled on day 0 of MenACWY control vaccination. This TCR was recovered from an adult in good health. For the CDR3, the DNA is TGTGCCAGCAGCCGCCCATTGCCTTATGGCTACACCTTC. This gives the protein CASSRPLPYGYTF.